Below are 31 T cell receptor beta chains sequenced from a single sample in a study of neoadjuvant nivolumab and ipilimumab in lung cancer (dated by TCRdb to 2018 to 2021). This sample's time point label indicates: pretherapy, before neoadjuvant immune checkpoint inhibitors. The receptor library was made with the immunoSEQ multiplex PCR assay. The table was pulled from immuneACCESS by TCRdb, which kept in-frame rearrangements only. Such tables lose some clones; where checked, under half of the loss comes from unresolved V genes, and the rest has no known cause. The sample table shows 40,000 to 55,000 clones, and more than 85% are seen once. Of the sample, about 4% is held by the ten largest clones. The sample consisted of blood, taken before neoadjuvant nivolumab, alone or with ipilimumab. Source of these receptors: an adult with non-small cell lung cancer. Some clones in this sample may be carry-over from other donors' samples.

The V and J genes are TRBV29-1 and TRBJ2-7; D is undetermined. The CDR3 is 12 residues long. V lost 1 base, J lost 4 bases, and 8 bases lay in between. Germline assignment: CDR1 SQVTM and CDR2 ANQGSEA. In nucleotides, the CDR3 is TGCAGCGTTGAAGTTGCGGATTACGAGCAGTACTTC. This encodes CSVEVADYEQYF.

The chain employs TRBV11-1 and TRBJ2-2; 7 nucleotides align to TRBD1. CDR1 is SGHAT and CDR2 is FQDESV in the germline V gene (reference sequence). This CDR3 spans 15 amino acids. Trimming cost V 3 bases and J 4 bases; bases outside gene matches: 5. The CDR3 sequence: CASSFTGVSTGELFF. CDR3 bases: TGTGCCAGCAGCTTCACAGGGGTTTCCACCGGGGAGCTGTTTTTT.

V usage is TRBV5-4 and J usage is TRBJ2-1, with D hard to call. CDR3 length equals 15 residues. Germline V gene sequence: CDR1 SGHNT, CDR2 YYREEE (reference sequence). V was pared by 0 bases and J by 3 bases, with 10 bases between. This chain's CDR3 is CASSLAGVLYNEQFF. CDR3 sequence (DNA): TGTGCCAGCAGCTTGGCTGGAGTCCTCTACAATGAGCAGTTCTTC.

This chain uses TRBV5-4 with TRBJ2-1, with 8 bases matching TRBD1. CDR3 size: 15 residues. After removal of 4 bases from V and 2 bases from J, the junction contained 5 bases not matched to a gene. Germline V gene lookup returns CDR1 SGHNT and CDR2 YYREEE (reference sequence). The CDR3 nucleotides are TGTGCCAGCAGCCCAGGACAGGGCCCCTACAATGAGCAGTTCTTC. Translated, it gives CASSPGQGPYNEQFF. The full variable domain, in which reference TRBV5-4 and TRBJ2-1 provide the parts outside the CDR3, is ETGVTQSPTHLIKTRGQQVTLRCSSQSGHNTVSWYQQALGQGPQFIFQYYREEENGRGNFPPRFSGLQFPNYSSELNVNALELDDSALYLCASSPGQGPYNEQFFGPGTRLTVL.

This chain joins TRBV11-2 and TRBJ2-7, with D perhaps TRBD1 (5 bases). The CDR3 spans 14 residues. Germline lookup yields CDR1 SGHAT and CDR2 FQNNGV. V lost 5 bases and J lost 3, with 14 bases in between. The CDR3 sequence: CASSTHRWNYEQYF. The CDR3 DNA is TGTGCCAGCAGCACTCACAGGTGGAACTACGAGCAGTACTTC. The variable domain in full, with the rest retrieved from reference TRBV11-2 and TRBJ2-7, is EAGVAQSPRYKIIEKRQSVAFWCNPISGHATLYWYQQILGQGPKLLIQFQNNGVVDDSQLPKDRFSAERLKGVDSTLKIQPAKLEDSAVYLCASSTHRWNYEQYFGPGTRLTVT.

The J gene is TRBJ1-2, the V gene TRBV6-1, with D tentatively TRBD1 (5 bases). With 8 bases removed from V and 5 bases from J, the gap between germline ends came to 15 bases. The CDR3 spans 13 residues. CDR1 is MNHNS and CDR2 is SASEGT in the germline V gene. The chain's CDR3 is CASAGERFYGYTF. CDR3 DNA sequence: TGTGCCAGCGCGGGGGAAAGGTTTTATGGCTACACCTTC.

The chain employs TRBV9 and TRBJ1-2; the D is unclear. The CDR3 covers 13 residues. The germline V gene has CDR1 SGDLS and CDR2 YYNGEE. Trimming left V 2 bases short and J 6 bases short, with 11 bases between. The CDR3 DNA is TGTGCCAGCAGCGTTACGGAGTCCCATGGCTACACCTTC. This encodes CASSVTESHGYTF. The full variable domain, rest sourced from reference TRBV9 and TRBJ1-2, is DSGVTQTPKHLITATGQRVTLRCSPRSGDLSVYWYQQSLDQGLQFLIQYYNGEERAKGNILERFSAQQFPDLHSELNLSSLELGDSALYFCASSVTESHGYTFGSGTRLTVV.

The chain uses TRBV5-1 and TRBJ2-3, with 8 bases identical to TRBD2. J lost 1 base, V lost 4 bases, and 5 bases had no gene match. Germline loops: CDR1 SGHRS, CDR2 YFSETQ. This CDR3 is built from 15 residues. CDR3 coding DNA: TGCGCCAGCAGCCCAGCGGGGGCGGGCACAGATACGCAGTATTTT. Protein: CASSPAGAGTDTQYF.

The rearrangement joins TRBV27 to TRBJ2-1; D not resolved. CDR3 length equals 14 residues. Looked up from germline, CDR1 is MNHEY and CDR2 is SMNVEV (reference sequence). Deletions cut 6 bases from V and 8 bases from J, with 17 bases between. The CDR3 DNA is TGTGCCAGCAGCGGCTTACTGAGTCGCGATGAGCAGTTCTTC. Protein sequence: CASSGLLSRDEQFF.

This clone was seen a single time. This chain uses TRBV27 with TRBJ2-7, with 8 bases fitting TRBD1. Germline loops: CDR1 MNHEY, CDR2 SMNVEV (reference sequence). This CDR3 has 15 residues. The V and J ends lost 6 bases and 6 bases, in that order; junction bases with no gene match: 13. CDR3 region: CASSPIGQGESEQYF. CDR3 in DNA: TGTGCCAGCAGCCCTATCGGACAGGGAGAATCCGAGCAGTACTTC.

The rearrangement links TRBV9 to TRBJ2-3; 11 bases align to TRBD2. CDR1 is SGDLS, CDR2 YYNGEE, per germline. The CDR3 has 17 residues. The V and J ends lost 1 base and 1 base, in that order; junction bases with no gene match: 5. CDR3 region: CASSVQLAGDGTDTQYF. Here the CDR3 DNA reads TGTGCCAGCAGCGTACAACTAGCGGGAGACGGCACAGATACGCAGTATTTT.

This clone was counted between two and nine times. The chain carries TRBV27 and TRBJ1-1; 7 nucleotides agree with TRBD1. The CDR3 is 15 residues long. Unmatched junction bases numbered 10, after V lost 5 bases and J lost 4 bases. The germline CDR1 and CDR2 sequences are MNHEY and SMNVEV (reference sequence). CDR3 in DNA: TGTGCCAGCAGTGCACAACGACAGGGTGGCACTGAAGCTTTCTTT. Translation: CASSAQRQGGTEAFF.

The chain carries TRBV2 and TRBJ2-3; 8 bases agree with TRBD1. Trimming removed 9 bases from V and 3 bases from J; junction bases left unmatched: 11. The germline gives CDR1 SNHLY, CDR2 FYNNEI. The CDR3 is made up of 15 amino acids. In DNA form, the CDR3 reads TGTGCCAGGGGATCCGGGACAGGTCGTACAGATACGCAGTATTTT. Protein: CARGSGTGRTDTQYF. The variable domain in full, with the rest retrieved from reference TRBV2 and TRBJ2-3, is EPEVTQTPSHQVTQMGQEVILRCVPISNHLYFYWYRQILGQKVEFLVSFYNNEISEKSEIFDDQFSVERPDGSNFTLKIRSTKLEDSAMYFCARGSGTGRTDTQYFGPGTRLTVL.

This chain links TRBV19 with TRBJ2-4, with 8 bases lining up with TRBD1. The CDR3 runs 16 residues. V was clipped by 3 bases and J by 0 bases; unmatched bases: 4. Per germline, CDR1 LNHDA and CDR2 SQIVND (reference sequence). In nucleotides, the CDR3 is TGTGCCAGTAGTATCTGGACAGGGCTAGCCAAAAACATTCAGTACTTC. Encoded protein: CASSIWTGLAKNIQYF. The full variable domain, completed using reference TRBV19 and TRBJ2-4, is DGGITQSPKYLFRKEGQNVTLSCEQNLNHDAMYWYRQDPGQGLRLIYYSQIVNDFQKGDIAEGYSVSREKKESFPLTVTSAQKNPTAFYLCASSIWTGLAKNIQYFGAGTRLSVL.

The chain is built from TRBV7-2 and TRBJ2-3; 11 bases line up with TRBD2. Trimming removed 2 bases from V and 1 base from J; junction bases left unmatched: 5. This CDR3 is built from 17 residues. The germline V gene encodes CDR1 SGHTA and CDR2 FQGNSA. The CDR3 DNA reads TGTGCCAGCAGCTTATTGACTAGCGGGATCGGCACAGATACGCAGTATTTT. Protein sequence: CASSLLTSGIGTDTQYF.

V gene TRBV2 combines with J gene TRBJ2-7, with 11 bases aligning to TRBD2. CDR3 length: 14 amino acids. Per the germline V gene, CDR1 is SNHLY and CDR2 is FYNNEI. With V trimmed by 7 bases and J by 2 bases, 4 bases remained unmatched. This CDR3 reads CASTLAGGPYEQYF. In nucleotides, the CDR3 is TGTGCCAGCACCCTAGCGGGAGGTCCCTACGAGCAGTACTTC.

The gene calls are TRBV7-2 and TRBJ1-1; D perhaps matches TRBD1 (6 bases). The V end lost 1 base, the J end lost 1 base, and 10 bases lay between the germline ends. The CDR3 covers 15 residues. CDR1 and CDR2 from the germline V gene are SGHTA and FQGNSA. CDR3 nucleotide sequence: TGTGCCAGCAGCTTAGGCCTGGACAGGAACACTGAAGCTTTCTTT. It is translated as CASSLGLDRNTEAFF.

The CDR3 DNA reads as TGTGCCAGCAGCAGAGCCGCTAGCGGAAAATACAATGAGCAGTTCTTC. Amino acid sequence: CASSRAASGKYNEQFF. The chain combines TRBV7-3 with TRBJ2-1; 7 positions agree with TRBD2. Trimming at V came to 5 bases and at J to 4 bases, leaving 11 bases not matched to a gene. In germline, CDR1 is SGHTA, CDR2 FQGTGA. This CDR3 has 16 residues. The full variable domain, with the rest looked up from reference TRBV7-3 and TRBJ2-1, is GAGVSQTPSNKVTEKGKYVELRCDPISGHTALYWYRQSLGQGPEFLIYFQGTGAADDSGLPNDRFFAVRPEGSVSTLKIQRTERGDSAVYLCASSRAASGKYNEQFFGPGTRLTVL.

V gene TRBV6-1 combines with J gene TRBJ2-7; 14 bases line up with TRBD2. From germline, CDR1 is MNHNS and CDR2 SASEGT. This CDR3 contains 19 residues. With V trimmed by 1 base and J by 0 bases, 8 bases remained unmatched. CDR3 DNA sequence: TGTGCCAGCAGTGAAGGGAAGGGACTAGCGGGAGTTCACTCCTACGAGCAGTACTTC. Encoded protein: CASSEGKGLAGVHSYEQYF.

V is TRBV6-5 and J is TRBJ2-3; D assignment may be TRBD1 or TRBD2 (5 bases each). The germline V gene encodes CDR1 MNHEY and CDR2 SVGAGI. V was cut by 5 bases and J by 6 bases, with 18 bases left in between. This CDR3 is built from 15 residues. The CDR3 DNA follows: TGTGCCAGCAGTACGACCAGATTGGGGACGGATACGCAGTATTTT. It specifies CASSTTRLGTDTQYF.

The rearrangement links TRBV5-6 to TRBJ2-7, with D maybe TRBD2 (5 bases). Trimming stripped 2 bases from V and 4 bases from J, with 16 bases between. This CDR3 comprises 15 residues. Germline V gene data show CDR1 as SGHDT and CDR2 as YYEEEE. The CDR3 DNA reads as TGTGCCAGCAGCTTCCCGCGCGGAGGACTTTACGAGCAGTACTTC. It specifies CASSFPRGGLYEQYF.

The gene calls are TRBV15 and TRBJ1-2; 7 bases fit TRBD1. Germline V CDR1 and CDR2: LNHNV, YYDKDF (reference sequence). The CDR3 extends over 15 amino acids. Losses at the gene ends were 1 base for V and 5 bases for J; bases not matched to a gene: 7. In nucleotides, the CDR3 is TGTGCCACCAGCAGAGGTCGACAGGGATGGTATGGCTACACCTTC. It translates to CATSRGRQGWYGYTF.

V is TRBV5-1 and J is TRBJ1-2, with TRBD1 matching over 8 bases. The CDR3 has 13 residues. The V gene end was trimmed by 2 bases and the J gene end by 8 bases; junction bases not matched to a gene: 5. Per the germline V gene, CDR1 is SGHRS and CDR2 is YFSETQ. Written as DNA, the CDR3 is TGCGCCAGCAGCTTACAGGGGGATAGCGGCTACACCTTC. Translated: CASSLQGDSGYTF. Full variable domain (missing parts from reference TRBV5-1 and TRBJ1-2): KAGVTQTPRYLIKTRGQQVTLSCSPISGHRSVSWYQQTPGQGLQFLFEYFSETQRNKGNFPGRFSGRQFSNSRSEMNVSTLELGDSALYLCASSLQGDSGYTFGSGTRLTVV.

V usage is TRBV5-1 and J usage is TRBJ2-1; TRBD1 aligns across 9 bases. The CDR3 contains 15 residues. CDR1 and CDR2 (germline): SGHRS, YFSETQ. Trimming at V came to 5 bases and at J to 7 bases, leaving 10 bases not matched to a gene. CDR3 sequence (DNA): TGCGCCAGCAGAGATACCGGGACAGGGTTGAATGAGCAGTTCTTC. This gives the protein CASRDTGTGLNEQFF.

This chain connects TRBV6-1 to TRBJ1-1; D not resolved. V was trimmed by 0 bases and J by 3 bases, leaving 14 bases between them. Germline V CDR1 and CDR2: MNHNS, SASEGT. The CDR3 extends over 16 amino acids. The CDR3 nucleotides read TGTGCCAGCAGTGAAGCGGCCCGGGCGGTGCACACTGAAGCTTTCTTT. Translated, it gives CASSEAARAVHTEAFF.

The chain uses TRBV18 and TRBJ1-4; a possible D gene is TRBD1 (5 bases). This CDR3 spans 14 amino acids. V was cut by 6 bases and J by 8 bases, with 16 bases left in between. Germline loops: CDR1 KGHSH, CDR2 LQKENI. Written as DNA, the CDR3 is TGTGCCAGCTCTCCGGACGTCGAGGGGGAAAAACTGTTTTTT. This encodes CASSPDVEGEKLFF.

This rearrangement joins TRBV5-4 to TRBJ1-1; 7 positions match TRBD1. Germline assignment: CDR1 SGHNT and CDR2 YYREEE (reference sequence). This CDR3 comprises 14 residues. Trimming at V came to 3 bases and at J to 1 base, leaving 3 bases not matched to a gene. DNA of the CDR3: TGTGCCAGCAGCTCGGGACAGACGAACACTGAAGCTTTCTTT. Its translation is CASSSGQTNTEAFF. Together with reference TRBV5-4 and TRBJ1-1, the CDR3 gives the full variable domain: ETGVTQSPTHLIKTRGQQVTLRCSSQSGHNTVSWYQQALGQGPQFIFQYYREEENGRGNFPPRFSGLQFPNYSSELNVNALELDDSALYLCASSSGQTNTEAFFGQGTRLTVV.

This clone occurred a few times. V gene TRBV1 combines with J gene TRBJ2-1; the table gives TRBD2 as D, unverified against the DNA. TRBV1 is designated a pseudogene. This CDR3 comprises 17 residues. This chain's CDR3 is CTSSLRGLLSSYNEQFF. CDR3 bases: TGCACCAGCAGCCTGCGGGGACTCCTAAGCTCCTACAATGAGCAGTTCTTC.

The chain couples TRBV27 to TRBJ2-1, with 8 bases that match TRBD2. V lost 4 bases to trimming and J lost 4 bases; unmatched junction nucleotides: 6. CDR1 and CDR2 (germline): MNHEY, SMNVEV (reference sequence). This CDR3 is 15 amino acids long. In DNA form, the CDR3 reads TGTGCCAGCAGTTCGCCGCCTAGCGGGTACAATGAGCAGTTCTTC. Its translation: CASSSPPSGYNEQFF.

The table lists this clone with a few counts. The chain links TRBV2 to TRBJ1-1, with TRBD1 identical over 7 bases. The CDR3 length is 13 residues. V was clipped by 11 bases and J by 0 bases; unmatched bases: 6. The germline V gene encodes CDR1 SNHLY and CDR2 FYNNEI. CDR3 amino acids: CADRQGLNTEAFF. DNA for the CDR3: TGTGCCGACCGACAGGGTTTGAACACTGAAGCTTTCTTT.

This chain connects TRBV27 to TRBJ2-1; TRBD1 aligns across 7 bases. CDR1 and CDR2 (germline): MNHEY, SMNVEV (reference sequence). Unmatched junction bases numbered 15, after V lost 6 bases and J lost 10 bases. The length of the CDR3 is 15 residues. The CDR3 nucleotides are TGTGCCAGCAGACCTGAGTGGACAGGAATACGCGAGCAGTTCTTC. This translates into CASRPEWTGIREQFF.